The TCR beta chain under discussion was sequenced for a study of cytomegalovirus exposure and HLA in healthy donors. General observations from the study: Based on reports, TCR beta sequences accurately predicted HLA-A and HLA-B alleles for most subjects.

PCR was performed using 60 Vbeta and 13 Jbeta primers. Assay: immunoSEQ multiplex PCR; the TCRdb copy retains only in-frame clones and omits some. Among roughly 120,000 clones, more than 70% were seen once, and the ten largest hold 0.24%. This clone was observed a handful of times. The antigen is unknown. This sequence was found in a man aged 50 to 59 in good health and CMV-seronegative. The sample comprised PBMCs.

The CDR3 nucleotides are TGTGCCAGCAATCCCGGGGAGACCCAGTACTTC. Translating gives CASNPGETQYF. The chain combines TRBV6-1 with TRBJ2-5; no reliable D call. V gave up 7 bases and J gave up 5 bases, with 8 bases separating them. The CDR3 loop spans 11 amino acids. Germline V gene data show CDR1 as MNHNS and CDR2 as SASEGT.